Following are 19 T cell receptor beta chains from one sample sequenced in a study of T cell changes during pregnancy in multiple sclerosis. Here immunoSEQ multiplex PCR was the method, and the copy in TCRdb shows in-frame clones only, minus some. Counted here are roughly 61,000 clones, more than 90% occurring once; the ten biggest clones make up 3% to 4%. This sample comprised peripheral blood, obtained in the first trimester of pregnancy. The receptor source for this set is a female donor in good health, enrolled as a control in a pregnancy study.

As for this clone: At one end, the junction sequence differs from germline, possibly due to a read error. V usage is TRBV6-5 and J usage is TRBJ2-7; TRBD2 aligns across 7 bases. This CDR3 region has 13 residues. From germline, CDR1 is MNHEY and CDR2 SVGAGI. In DNA, the CDR3 is TGTGCCAGCAGTAGCGGGGACTCCCACGAGCAGTACTTC. Translation: CASSSGDSHEQYF.

This clone was counted once. The rearrangement uses TRBV6-5 and TRBJ2-1; 8 positions match TRBD1. This CDR3 is 13 amino acids long. The germline gives CDR1 MNHEY, CDR2 SVGAGI. The V segment lost 4 bases and the J segment 6 bases; nucleotides outside the gene matches: 2. CDR3 residues: CASSSTGGNEQFF. CDR3 nucleotides: TGTGCCAGCAGTTCTACAGGGGGCAATGAGCAGTTCTTC.

The genes are TRBV15 and TRBJ2-2; a weak D match, TRBD1 (5 bases). V lost 1 base and J lost 2, with 8 bases in between. Germline CDR1 is LNHNV and CDR2 is YYDKDF (reference sequence). The CDR3 is 15 amino acids. DNA for the CDR3: TGTGCCACCAGCAGAGGGGGCGGCAACACCGGGGAGCTGTTTTTT. This gives the protein CATSRGGGNTGELFF.

The genes are TRBV15 and TRBJ1-5; a weak D match, TRBD1 (5 bases). The germline V gene encodes CDR1 LNHNV and CDR2 YYDKDF (reference sequence). The CDR3 is 16 amino acids. V shed 5 bases and J shed 2 bases, with 16 bases lying between them. DNA of the CDR3: TGTGCCACCAGCCTAGGACCCACGGGGGGCAATCAGCCCCAGCATTTT. Translation: CATSLGPTGGNQPQHF.

This chain links TRBV5-6 with TRBJ2-7, with 9 positions matching TRBD1. The ends lost 4 bases at V and 7 bases at J; junction bases unmatched: 12. The CDR3 runs 15 residues. The germline CDR1 and CDR2 sequences are SGHDT and YYEEEE. The CDR3 DNA follows: TGTGCCAGCAGCCCAGAACCGGGACAGGGTAGGGAGCAGTACTTC. It codes for CASSPEPGQGREQYF.

The rearrangement uses TRBV5-4 and TRBJ1-1, with 7 bases matching TRBD1. Losses at the gene ends were 1 base for V and 4 bases for J; bases not matched to a gene: 4. The CDR3 runs 14 residues. From germline, CDR1 is SGHNT and CDR2 YYREEE (reference sequence). The CDR3 sequence: CASSLQTGITEAFF. The DNA of the CDR3 is TGTGCCAGCAGCTTGCAGACAGGGATCACTGAAGCTTTCTTT. The whole variable domain, filled in from reference TRBV5-4 and TRBJ1-1, reads ETGVTQSPTHLIKTRGQQVTLRCSSQSGHNTVSWYQQALGQGPQFIFQYYREEENGRGNFPPRFSGLQFPNYSSELNVNALELDDSALYLCASSLQTGITEAFFGQGTRLTVV.

The chain links TRBV6-8 to TRBJ2-7, with 8 bases identical to TRBD1. With 8 bases clipped from V and 0 bases from J, the junction kept 9 bases outside the gene matches. This CDR3 has 15 residues. Germline V gives CDR1 MNHGY, CDR2 SAAAGT. The CDR3 loop is CASGGQAPSSYEQYF. The CDR3 DNA follows: TGTGCCAGCGGGGGACAGGCCCCTAGCTCCTACGAGCAGTACTTC.

The chain employs TRBV5-4 and TRBJ1-2; 7 bases align to TRBD1. Trimming cost V 4 bases and J 3 bases; bases outside gene matches: 12. From germline, CDR1 is SGHNT and CDR2 YYREEE (reference sequence). CDR3 length: 16 residues. CDR3 loop: CASSGRQGRLDYGYTF. For the CDR3, the DNA is TGTGCCAGCAGCGGCCGACAGGGACGATTGGACTATGGCTACACCTTC. Full variable domain (missing parts from reference TRBV5-4 and TRBJ1-2): ETGVTQSPTHLIKTRGQQVTLRCSSQSGHNTVSWYQQALGQGPQFIFQYYREEENGRGNFPPRFSGLQFPNYSSELNVNALELDDSALYLCASSGRQGRLDYGYTFGSGTRLTVV.

The CDR3 region is CAIKSTSGGNTGELFF. Written as DNA, the CDR3 is TGTGCCATCAAGAGTACTAGCGGGGGAAACACCGGGGAGCTGTTTTTT. The chain joins TRBV10-3 to TRBJ2-2, with 11 bases identical to TRBD2. CDR3 length equals 16 residues. The junction had 6 bases not matched to a gene; V was cut back by 7 bases and J by 2 bases. The germline gives CDR1 ENHRY, CDR2 SYGVKD.

The chain links TRBV7-8 to TRBJ1-3; D not certain. The CDR3 spans 14 residues. The V and J ends lost 1 base and 0 bases respectively, with 4 bases between them. The V gene's germline CDR1 is SGHVS and CDR2 FQNEAQ. In DNA form, the CDR3 reads TGTGCCAGCAGCTTAGTCGTCTCTGGAAACACCATATATTTT. It is translated as CASSLVVSGNTIYF. The full variable domain, with the rest looked up from reference TRBV7-8 and TRBJ1-3, is GAGVSQSPRYKVAKRGQDVALRCDPISGHVSLFWYQQALGQGPEFLTYFQNEAQLDKSGLPSDRFFAERPEGSVSTLKIQRTQQEDSAVYLCASSLVVSGNTIYFGEGSWLTVV.

For this clone: Other DNA variants within this sample encode the same CDR3. This chain connects TRBV5-1 to TRBJ1-1; TRBD1 might be the D (6 bases). The germline V gene has CDR1 SGHRS and CDR2 YFSETQ. The CDR3 totals 13 residues. V was clipped by 2 bases and J by 5 bases, with 10 bases between them. The CDR3 sequence is CASSFSGETEAFF. The CDR3 region has the DNA TGCGCCAGCAGCTTTTCAGGGGAGACTGAAGCTTTCTTT.

This chain uses TRBV7-8 with TRBJ2-1; TRBD2 matches 10 bases. This CDR3 has 20 amino acids. Trimming removed 1 base from V and 2 bases from J; junction bases left unmatched: 14. The germline gives CDR1 SGHVS, CDR2 FQNEAQ. The CDR3 nucleotides read TGTGCCAGCAGCTTAGTGTGGCTAGCGGGAGTCCCCGTTACCTACAATGAGCAGTTCTTC. Protein: CASSLVWLAGVPVTYNEQFF.

The chain combines TRBV5-1 with TRBJ2-2; TRBD1 matches 9 bases. Per germline, CDR1 SGHRS and CDR2 YFSETQ. This CDR3 has 17 residues. V lost 2 bases and J lost 3; bases outside the gene matches: 8. The CDR3 DNA reads TGCGCCAGCAGCTTCATTCCGGGGACAGGGCACACCGGGGAGCTGTTTTTT. This codes for CASSFIPGTGHTGELFF.

In its sample, this clone was seen once. V gene TRBV19 combines with J gene TRBJ2-5, with TRBD2 as a possible D gene (5 bases). The closer fit of TRBJ2-7 to the DNA end suggests the J call may be wrong. Germline CDR1 is LNHDA and CDR2 is SQIVND (reference sequence). This CDR3 has 13 residues. Here the CDR3 DNA reads TGTGCCAGTAGTATGGCCCTAGCCAGCGAGCAGTACTTC. This codes for CASSMALASEQYF.

With respect to this clone: This same CDR3 is encoded by further DNA sequences in the sample. The CDR3 protein is CASSPQRGRSTDTQYF. The CDR3 coding sequence is TGTGCCAGCAGCCCCCAGCGGGGGAGGAGCACAGATACGCAGTATTTT. J is TRBJ2-3 and V is TRBV9; 8 nucleotides align to TRBD2. The CDR3 is 16 residues long. Losses at the gene ends were 4 bases for V and 0 bases for J; bases not matched to a gene: 7. Germline CDR1 SGDLS, CDR2 YYNGEE.

V usage is TRBV27 and J usage is TRBJ2-7, with 8 positions matching TRBD1. The length of the CDR3 is 16 residues. V was clipped by 8 bases and J by 3 bases; unmatched bases: 15. CDR1 and CDR2 from the germline V gene are MNHEY and SMNVEV (reference sequence). The CDR3 here is CASLKVRGQGGYEQYF. As DNA, the CDR3 is TGTGCCAGCCTAAAAGTGAGAGGACAGGGCGGCTACGAGCAGTACTTC.

The chain joins TRBV4-1 to TRBJ2-5; 8 bases agree with TRBD2. Germline CDR1 and CDR2: MGHRA and YSYEKL. CDR3 length: 15 residues. With 4 bases clipped from V and 3 bases from J, the junction kept 7 bases outside the gene matches. CDR3 sequence reads: CASSLGLADKETQYF. The DNA of the CDR3 is TGCGCCAGCAGCCTAGGACTAGCTGATAAAGAGACCCAGTACTTC.

This sequence joins TRBV19 and TRBJ1-3, with D possibly being TRBD1 (5 bases). The CDR3 loop spans 17 amino acids. V lost 2 bases and J lost 0, with 14 bases in between. The germline V gene encodes CDR1 LNHDA and CDR2 SQIVND (reference sequence). The CDR3 coding sequence is TGTGCCAGTAGTATATCTGATACAGGAATCTCTGGAAACACCATATATTTT. Translation gives CASSISDTGISGNTIYF.

This rearrangement joins TRBV6-1 to TRBJ2-3; 14 bases are shared with TRBD2. Germline-derived CDR1 and CDR2 are MNHNS and SASEGT. CDR3 length: 18 amino acids. The V segment lost 2 bases and the J segment 0 bases; nucleotides outside the gene matches: 4. CDR3 sequence: CASSERLAGGYSTDTQYF. As DNA, the CDR3 is TGTGCCAGCAGTGAACGACTAGCGGGGGGGTATAGCACAGATACGCAGTATTTT.